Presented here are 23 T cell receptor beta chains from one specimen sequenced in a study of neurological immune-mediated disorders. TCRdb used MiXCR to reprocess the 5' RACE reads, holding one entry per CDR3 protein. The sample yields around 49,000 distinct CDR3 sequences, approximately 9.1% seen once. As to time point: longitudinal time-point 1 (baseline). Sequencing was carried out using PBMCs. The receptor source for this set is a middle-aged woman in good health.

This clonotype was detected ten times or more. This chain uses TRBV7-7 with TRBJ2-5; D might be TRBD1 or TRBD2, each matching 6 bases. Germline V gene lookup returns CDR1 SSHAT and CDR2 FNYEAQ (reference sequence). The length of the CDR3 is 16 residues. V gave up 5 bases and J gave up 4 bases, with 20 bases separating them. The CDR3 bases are TGTGCCAGCAGCCGGAACCCCCCGGGGGCTCGAGAGACCCAGTACTTC. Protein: CASSRNPPGARETQYF.

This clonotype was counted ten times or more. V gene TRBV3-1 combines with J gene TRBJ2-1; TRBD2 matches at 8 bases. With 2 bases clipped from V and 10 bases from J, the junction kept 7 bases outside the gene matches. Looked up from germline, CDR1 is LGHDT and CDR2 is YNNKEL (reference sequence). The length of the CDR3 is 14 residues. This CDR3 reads CASSQWTSTWEQFF. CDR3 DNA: TGTGCCAGCAGCCAATGGACTAGCACCTGGGAGCAGTTCTTC.

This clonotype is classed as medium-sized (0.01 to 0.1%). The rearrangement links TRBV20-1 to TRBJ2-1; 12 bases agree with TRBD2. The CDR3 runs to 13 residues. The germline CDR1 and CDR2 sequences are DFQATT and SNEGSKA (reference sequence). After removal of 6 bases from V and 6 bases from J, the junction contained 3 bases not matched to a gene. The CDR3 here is CSAELAGGNEQFF. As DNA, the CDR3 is TGCAGTGCCGAACTAGCGGGAGGCAATGAGCAGTTCTTC.

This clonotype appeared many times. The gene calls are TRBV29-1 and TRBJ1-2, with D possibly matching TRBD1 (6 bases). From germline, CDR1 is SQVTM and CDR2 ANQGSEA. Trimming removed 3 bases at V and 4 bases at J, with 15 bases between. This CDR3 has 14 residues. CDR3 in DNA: TGCAGCGTTGATGGGACAACGGGTGGCTATGGCTACACCTTC. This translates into CSVDGTTGGYGYTF.

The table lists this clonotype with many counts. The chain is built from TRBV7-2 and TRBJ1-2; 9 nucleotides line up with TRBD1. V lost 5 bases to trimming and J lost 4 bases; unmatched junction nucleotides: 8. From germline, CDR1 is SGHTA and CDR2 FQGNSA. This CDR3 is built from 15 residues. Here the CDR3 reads CASSADRGVIYGYTF. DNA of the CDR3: TGTGCCAGCAGCGCGGACAGGGGCGTTATCTATGGCTACACCTTC.

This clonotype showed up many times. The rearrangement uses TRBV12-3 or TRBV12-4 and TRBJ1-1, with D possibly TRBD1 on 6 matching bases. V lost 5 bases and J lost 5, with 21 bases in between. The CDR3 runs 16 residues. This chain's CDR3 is CASSPYTTGSGTEAFF. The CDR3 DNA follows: TGTGCCAGCAGTCCCTACACAACAGGGAGTGGAACTGAAGCTTTCTTT.

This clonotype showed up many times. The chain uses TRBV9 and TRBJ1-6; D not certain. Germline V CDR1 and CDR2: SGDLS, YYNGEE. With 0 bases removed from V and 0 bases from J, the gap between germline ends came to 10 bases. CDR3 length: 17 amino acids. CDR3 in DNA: TGTGCCAGCAGCGTAGTCGACGGGAGCTCCTATAATTCACCCCTCCACTTT. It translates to CASSVVDGSSYNSPLHF.

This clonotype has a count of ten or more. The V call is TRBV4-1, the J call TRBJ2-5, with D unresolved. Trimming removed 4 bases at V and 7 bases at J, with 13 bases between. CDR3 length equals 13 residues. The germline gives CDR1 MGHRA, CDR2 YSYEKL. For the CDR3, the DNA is TGCGCCAGCAGCCCTAGAGTATTGGGGACCCAGTACTTC. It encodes CASSPRVLGTQYF.

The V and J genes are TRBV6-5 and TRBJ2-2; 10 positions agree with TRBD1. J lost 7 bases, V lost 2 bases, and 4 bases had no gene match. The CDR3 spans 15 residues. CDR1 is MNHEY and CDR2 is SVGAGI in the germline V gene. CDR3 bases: TGTGCCAGCAGTTACGGGACAGGGGTTAACGGGGAGCTGTTTTTT. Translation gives CASSYGTGVNGELFF.

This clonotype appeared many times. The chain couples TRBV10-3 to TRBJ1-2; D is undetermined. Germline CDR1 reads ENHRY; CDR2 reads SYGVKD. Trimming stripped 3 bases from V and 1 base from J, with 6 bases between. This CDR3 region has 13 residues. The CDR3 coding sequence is TGTGCCATCAGTGAAGGCCGTAACTATGGCTACACCTTC. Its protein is CAISEGRNYGYTF.

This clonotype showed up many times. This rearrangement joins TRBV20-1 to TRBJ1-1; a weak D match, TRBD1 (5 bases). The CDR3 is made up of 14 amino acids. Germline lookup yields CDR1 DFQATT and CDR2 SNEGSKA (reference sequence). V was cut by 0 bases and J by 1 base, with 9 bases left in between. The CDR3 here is CSARDQRGNTEAFF. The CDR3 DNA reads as TGCAGTGCTAGAGATCAGAGGGGGAACACTGAAGCTTTCTTT.

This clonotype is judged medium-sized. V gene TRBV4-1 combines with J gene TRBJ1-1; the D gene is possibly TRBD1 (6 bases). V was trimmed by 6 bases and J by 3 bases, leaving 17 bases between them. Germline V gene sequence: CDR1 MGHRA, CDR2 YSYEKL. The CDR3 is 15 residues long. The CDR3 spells CASRLSTGQDTEAFF. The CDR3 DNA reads TGCGCCAGCAGACTGTCAACAGGGCAGGACACTGAAGCTTTCTTT.

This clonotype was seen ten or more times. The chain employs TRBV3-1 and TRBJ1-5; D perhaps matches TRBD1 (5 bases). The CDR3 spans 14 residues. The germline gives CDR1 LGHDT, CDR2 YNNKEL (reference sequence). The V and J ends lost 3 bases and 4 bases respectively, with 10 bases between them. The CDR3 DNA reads TGTGCCAGCAGCCAGGGGACTAGTAATCAGCCCCAGCATTTT. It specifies CASSQGTSNQPQHF. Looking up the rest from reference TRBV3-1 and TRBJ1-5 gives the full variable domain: DTAVSQTPKYLVTQMGNDKSIKCEQNLGHDTMYWYKQDSKKFLKIMFSYNNKELIINETVPNRFSPKSPDKAHLNLHINSLELGDSAVYFCASSQGTSNQPQHFGDGTRLSIL.

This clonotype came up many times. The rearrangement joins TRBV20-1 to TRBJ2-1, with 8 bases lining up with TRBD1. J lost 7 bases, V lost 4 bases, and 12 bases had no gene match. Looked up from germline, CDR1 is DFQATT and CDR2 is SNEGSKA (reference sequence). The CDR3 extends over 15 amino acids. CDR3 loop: CSAKDSRGRGNEQFF. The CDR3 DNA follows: TGCAGTGCTAAAGATAGCAGGGGGCGCGGGAATGAGCAGTTCTTC.

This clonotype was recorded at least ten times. CDR3 nucleotides: TGCAGCGCCTACAGGGGGAACACTGAAGCTTTCTTT. Translating gives CSAYRGNTEAFF. This chain links TRBV29-1 with TRBJ1-1, with TRBD1 matching over 7 bases. Unmatched junction bases numbered 3, after V lost 7 bases and J lost 1 base. The CDR3 is 12 residues long. Germline loops: CDR1 SQVTM, CDR2 ANQGSEA. Full variable domain (remainder filled in from reference TRBV29-1 and TRBJ1-1): SAVISQKPSRDICQRGTSLTIQCQVDSQVTMMFWYRQQPGQSLTLIATANQGSEATYESGFVIDKFPISRPNLTFSTLTVSNMSPEDSSIYLCSAYRGNTEAFFGQGTRLTVV.

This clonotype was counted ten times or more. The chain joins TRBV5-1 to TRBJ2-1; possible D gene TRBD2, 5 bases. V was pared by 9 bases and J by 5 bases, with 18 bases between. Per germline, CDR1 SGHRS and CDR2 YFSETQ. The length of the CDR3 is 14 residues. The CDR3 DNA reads TGCGCCACCACCCGGGGAGTTTTGAACAATGAGCAGTTCTTC. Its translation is CATTRGVLNNEQFF.

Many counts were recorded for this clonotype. CDR3 bases: TGCGCCAGCAGCCATTCCGCAGGGGGCGAAAGGCAGCCCCAGCATTTT. Residues: CASSHSAGGERQPQHF. This chain joins TRBV4-1 and TRBJ1-5; 8 bases map to TRBD1. Unmatched junction bases numbered 11, after V lost 3 bases and J lost 7 bases. In germline, CDR1 is MGHRA, CDR2 YSYEKL. This CDR3 is 16 amino acids long.

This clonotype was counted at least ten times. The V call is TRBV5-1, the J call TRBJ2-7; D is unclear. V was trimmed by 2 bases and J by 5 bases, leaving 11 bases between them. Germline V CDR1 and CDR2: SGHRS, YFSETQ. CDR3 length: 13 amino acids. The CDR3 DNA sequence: TGCGCCAGCAGCTTTGGTGGGTCCAACGAGCAGTACTTC. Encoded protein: CASSFGGSNEQYF.

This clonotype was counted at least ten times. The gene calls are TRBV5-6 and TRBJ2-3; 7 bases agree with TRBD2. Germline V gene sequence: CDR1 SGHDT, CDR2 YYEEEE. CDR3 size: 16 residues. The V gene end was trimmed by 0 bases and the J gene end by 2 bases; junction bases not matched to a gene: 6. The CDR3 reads CASSLERLAYTDTQYF. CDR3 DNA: TGTGCCAGCAGCTTGGAGCGACTAGCCTACACAGATACGCAGTATTTT.

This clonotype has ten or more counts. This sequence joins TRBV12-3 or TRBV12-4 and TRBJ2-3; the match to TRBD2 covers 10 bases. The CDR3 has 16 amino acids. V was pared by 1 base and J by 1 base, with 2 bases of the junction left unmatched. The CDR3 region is CASSLDLAGGTDTQYF. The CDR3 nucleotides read TGTGCCAGCAGTTTAGACCTAGCGGGAGGCACAGATACGCAGTATTTT.

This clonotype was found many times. The DNA of the CDR3 is TGCAGTGCTAGTGACTATTCGAGTACAGATACGCAGTATTTT. This translates into CSASDYSSTDTQYF. The genes are TRBV20-1 and TRBJ2-3, with D possibly matching TRBD2 (5 bases). V was pared by 3 bases and J by 3 bases, with 13 bases between. The germline CDR1 and CDR2 sequences are DFQATT and SNEGSKA (reference sequence). The CDR3 loop spans 14 amino acids.

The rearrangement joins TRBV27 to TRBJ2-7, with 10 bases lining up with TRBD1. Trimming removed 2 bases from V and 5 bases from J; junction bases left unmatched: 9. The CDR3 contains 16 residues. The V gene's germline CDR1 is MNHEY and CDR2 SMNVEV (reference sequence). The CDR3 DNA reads TGTGCCAGCAGTTTAACTCCGGGACAGGGGCGGGACGAGCAGTACTTC. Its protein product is CASSLTPGQGRDEQYF.

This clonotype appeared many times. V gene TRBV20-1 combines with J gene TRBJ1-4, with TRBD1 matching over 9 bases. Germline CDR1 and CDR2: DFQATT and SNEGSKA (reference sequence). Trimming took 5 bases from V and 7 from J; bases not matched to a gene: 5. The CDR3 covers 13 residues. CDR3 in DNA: TGCAGTGCTCCAAGGGACAGGGCTGAAAAACTGTTTTTT. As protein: CSAPRDRAEKLFF.